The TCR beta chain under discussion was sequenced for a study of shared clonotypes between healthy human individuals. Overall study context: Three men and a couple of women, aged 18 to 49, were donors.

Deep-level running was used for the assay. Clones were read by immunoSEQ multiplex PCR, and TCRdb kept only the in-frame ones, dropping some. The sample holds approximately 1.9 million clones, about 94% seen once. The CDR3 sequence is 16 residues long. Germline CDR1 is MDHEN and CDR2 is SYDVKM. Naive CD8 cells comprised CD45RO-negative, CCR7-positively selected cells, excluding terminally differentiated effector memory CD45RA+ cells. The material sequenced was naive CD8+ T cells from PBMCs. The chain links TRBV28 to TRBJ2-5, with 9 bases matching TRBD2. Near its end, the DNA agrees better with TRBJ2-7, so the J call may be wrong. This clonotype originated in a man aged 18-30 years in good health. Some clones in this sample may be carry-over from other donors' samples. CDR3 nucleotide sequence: TGTGCCAGCAGTTTACCGCGACTAGCGGAAAGCTACGAGCAGTACTTC. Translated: CASSLPRLAESYEQYF.